These 12 T cell receptor beta chains were all obtained from the same sample, sequenced in a study of response to subunit inactivated influenza vaccine. One entry per CDR3 protein results from TCRdb running MiXCR on the RT-PCR reads. The sample includes 530,000 or so distinct CDR3 sequences, roughly 25% of them seen just once. Sample: CD4+ T cells sorted from PBMCs, taken 5 days after vaccination. Source of these receptors: a man between 45 and 60 years old who received an inactivated influenza vaccine.

A few counts support this clonotype. The chain carries TRBV6-1 and TRBJ2-3; the D is unclear. Germline CDR1 is MNHNS and CDR2 is SASEGT. The CDR3 runs to 13 residues. Between the trimmed V and J ends, which lost 8 bases and 1 base, there was a span of 10 bases. The CDR3 loop reads CASHLSRTDTQYF. The CDR3, as DNA: TGTGCCAGCCATCTTAGCCGCACAGATACGCAGTATTTT.

This rearrangement joins TRBV20-1 to TRBJ1-6, with no clear D. The germline gives CDR1 DFQATT, CDR2 SNEGSKA (reference sequence). Trimming took off 5 bases at V and 0 bases at J, with 8 bases between the two ends. CDR3 size: 14 residues. CDR3 nucleotide sequence: TGCAGTGCTGGAGGAAGCTCCTATAATTCACCCCTCCACTTT. This gives the protein CSAGGSSYNSPLHF.

This clonotype has just one count. The V gene is TRBV2, the J gene TRBJ2-7; the match to TRBD1 covers 8 bases. CDR3 length: 15 residues. Germline values: CDR1 SNHLY, CDR2 FYNNEI. J was trimmed by 5 bases and V by 4 bases; bases with no gene match: 10. The CDR3 is CASSALAGGSDEQYF. CDR3 bases: TGTGCCAGCAGTGCCCTGGCAGGGGGCTCTGACGAGCAGTACTTC.

This chain connects TRBV5-1 to TRBJ1-1; D gene unclear. Germline CDR1 and CDR2: SGHRS and YFSETQ. CDR3 length equals 16 residues. V was clipped by 5 bases and J by 2 bases, with 19 bases between them. CDR3 in amino acids: CASRPYTVPPNTEAFF. The CDR3 DNA is TGCGCCAGCAGGCCCTACACAGTTCCTCCTAACACTGAAGCTTTCTTT.

The gene calls are TRBV7-3 and TRBJ2-3, with D unclear. The CDR3 is 13 amino acids. Germline V gene data show CDR1 as SGHTA and CDR2 as FQGTGA. V shed 4 bases and J shed 2 bases, with 7 bases lying between them. The CDR3 region is CASSSTNTDTQYF. DNA for the CDR3: TGTGCCAGCAGCTCTACCAACACAGATACGCAGTATTTT.

V is TRBV6-5 and J is TRBJ2-3; D unresolved. Per the germline V gene, CDR1 is MNHEY and CDR2 is SVGAGI. This CDR3 is 12 amino acids long. The V gene lost 7 bases and the J gene lost 1 base, with 6 bases spanning the gap. CDR3: CASKRGTDTQYF. The DNA of the CDR3 is TGTGCCAGCAAGCGCGGCACAGATACGCAGTATTTT.

This clonotype occurred a few times. The chain combines TRBV5-5 with TRBJ1-3; possibly TRBD1 for D (6 bases). Germline V gives CDR1 SGHKS, CDR2 YYEKEE (reference sequence). The CDR3 has 14 residues. V was cut by 4 bases and J by 2 bases, with 10 bases left in between. The CDR3 is CASSASGAGNTIYF. The CDR3 nucleotides are TGTGCCAGCAGCGCCTCAGGGGCTGGAAACACCATATATTTT.

The table lists this clonotype with a count of one. The chain uses TRBV30 and TRBJ2-2; no firm D call. The CDR3 consists of 11 residues. The germline gives CDR1 GTSNPN, CDR2 SVGIG (reference sequence). The V end lost 4 bases, the J end lost 4 bases, and 4 bases lay between the germline ends. The CDR3 DNA reads TGTGCCTGGACCTCCACCGGGGAGCTGTTTTTT. Protein: CAWTSTGELFF.

This clonotype has only a few counts. The chain employs TRBV5-1 and TRBJ2-3, with 7 bases aligning to TRBD2. With 4 bases clipped from V and 2 bases from J, the junction kept 7 bases outside the gene matches. The CDR3 extends over 15 amino acids. Germline V gene lookup returns CDR1 SGHRS and CDR2 YFSETQ. CDR3 sequence reads: CASSRAGDSTDTQYF. DNA for the CDR3: TGCGCCAGCAGCCGGGCGGGGGACTCCACAGATACGCAGTATTTT.

This clonotype was found a few times. J is TRBJ2-3 and V is TRBV24-1; D unresolved. Germline CDR1 and CDR2: KGHDR and SFDVKD. The length of the CDR3 is 16 residues. Trimming took 3 bases from V and 2 from J, leaving 14 bases between them. The chain's CDR3 is CATSDQVRTSTDTQYF. The CDR3 DNA sequence: TGTGCCACCAGTGATCAAGTGCGGACCTCCACAGATACGCAGTATTTT.

The chain recombines TRBV9 with TRBJ1-1; D is unclear. Trimming removed 0 bases from V and 4 bases from J, with 7 bases in between. CDR1 is SGDLS, CDR2 YYNGEE, per germline. The CDR3 length is 13 residues. The CDR3 sequence: CASSVGRGTEAFF. The DNA of the CDR3 is TGTGCCAGCAGCGTAGGGCGGGGCACTGAAGCTTTCTTT.

This chain connects TRBV30 to TRBJ2-7, with D uncertain. The CDR3 runs 11 residues. V lost 2 bases to trimming and J lost 3 bases, with 5 bases between them. Germline CDR1 and CDR2: GTSNPN and SVGIG (reference sequence). CDR3 sequence: CAWSTDYEQYF. The DNA for the CDR3 is TGTGCCTGGAGTACCGACTACGAGCAGTACTTC.